The rows below give T cell receptor beta chains drawn from one sample of a study of control samples from healthy donors and cancer patients. The table came from immunoSEQ multiplex PCR; TCRdb's copy has only in-frame clones and leaves some out. The table includes about 180,000 clones, 90% to 95% detected once. Sequenced sample: blood. The receptors originated from a woman aged 18-29 years in good health. The CDR3 runs from the conserved cysteine through the conserved F or W.

TRBV2,TRBJ2-4,CASSVWQTKNIQYF
TRBV7-9,TRBJ2-1,CASSLAPPYSNEQFF
TRBV9,TRBJ1-1,CASSRGGHPVNTEAFF
TRBV5-1,TRBJ1-5,CASSLDTNQPQHF
TRBV28,TRBJ2-7,CASRDSYLSYEQYF
TRBV10-1,TRBJ2-5,CASSRTGQETQYF
TRBV28,TRBJ1-4,CASSPETGMIEKLFF
TRBV10-2,TRBJ2-7,CASSDPGLAGGVGQYF
TRBV11-3,TRBJ1-1,CASSLMASEAFF
TRBV3-1/TRBV3-2,TRBJ2-3,CASSQVVTLNTQYF
TRBV6-1,TRBJ1-1,CASSATKGQGMNTEAFF
TRBV7-9,TRBJ1-2,CASSLTGSGEDGYTF
TRBV19,TRBJ1-1,CASSIDSGGVTEAFF
TRBV19,TRBJ1-3,CASKLDRVGNTIYF
TRBV7-6,TRBJ1-2,CASSPEPGRLNYGYTF
TRBV28,TRBJ1-1,CASSRQGLATEAFF
TRBV5-1,TRBJ2-5,CASSLFRVQETQYF
TRBV7-6,TRBJ1-1,CASSLGSGGTEAFF
TRBV7-3,TRBJ2-5,CASSSSDQETQYF
TRBV18,TRBJ1-5,CASSPPGGVQPQHF
TRBV7-2,TRBJ2-5,CASSWGQGRETQYF
TRBV19,TRBJ2-2,CASSIGSSGELFF
TRBV29-1,TRBJ1-2,CSVDRTANYGYTF
TRBV5-1,TRBJ2-1,CASSLRTSAGNEQFF